This T cell receptor beta chain is drawn from a study of identical twins. Overall study results and limits: Beta out-of-frame sequences showed weaker excess twin sharing.

Unique molecular identifiers were present on the cDNA, which also gained a universal primer site by template switching. TCRdb re-analysed the 5' RACE reads in MiXCR, keeping a single row per CDR3 protein. The profile shows roughly 720,000 distinct CDR3 sequences, over 15% of them singletons. CDR3 length: 15 amino acids. The V gene lost 4 bases and the J gene lost 0 bases, with 10 bases spanning the gap. Germline V gives CDR1 DFQATT, CDR2 SNEGSKA (reference sequence). This clonotype came up a few times. The target antigen is unknown. The sample also formed part of further work on T cells expressing NK-cell markers. That source notes: Sorted T-cell subsets CD3+CD56+NKG2C+, CD3+CD56+NKG2C- and CD3+CD56-NKG2C+ were TCR beta-sequenced. Among CD8+ T cells from roughly six donors, dominant NKG2C+ clonotypes accounted for about 1.0-7.0%.

The chain employs TRBV20-1 and TRBJ1-6; possibly TRBD1 for D (5 bases). The TCR originated in a woman younger than 30 in good health. Sequencing used PBMCs. The CDR3 nucleotides are TGCAGTGCTAAGGGGCCTGACTCCTATAATTCACCCCTCCACTTT. Translating it yields CSAKGPDSYNSPLHF.